This is a list of T cell receptor beta chains from one sample in a study of T-cell reconstitution after alpha-beta-depleted transplantation in children. TCRdb analysed the PCR reads with MiXCR anew, one entry per CDR3 protein. The table shows roughly 670,000 distinct CDR3 sequences, with under 15% occurring only once. Specimen: PBMCs, collected before TCRalphabeta/CD19-depleted stem cell transplant. Source of these receptors: a girl aged 2-15 years with congenital amegakaryocytic thrombocytopenia, due to receive a stem cell transplant. The conserved cysteine and the conserved F or W are not part of the CDR3 here.

cdr3_aa	v_call	j_call
ASSPRGTDLSYGYT	TRBV7-9	TRBJ1-2
ASSLENGNYEQY	TRBV7-6	TRBJ2-7
ASSQDLGFPGELF	TRBV4-1	TRBJ2-2
ASRTQEKPDTQY	TRBV12-3/TRBV12-4	TRBJ2-3
SNRSEPSSTDTQY	TRBV5-1	TRBJ2-3
ASSISTHEQY	TRBV7-2	TRBJ2-7
ASSRTDWVGQY	TRBV14	TRBJ2-7
ASSPRDLATGELF	TRBV18	TRBJ2-2
ASSDIGGTYNEQF	TRBV2	TRBJ2-1
ASSLEISYGYP	TRBV6-5	TRBJ1-2
ASSLVGQTNNEQF	TRBV7-6	TRBJ2-1
SARDVTSGRLETQY	TRBV20-1	TRBJ2-5
SAPLSGASSYNSPLH	TRBV20-1	TRBJ1-6
ASGRGSKNIQY	TRBV13	TRBJ2-4
ASSWNTGELF	TRBV5-1	TRBJ2-2
ASSQRTGRDSPLH	TRBV7-3	TRBJ1-6
ASSGFTGGPETQY	TRBV4-1	TRBJ2-5
ASALAKNIQY	TRBV28	TRBJ2-4
ASSLSLADTQY	TRBV7-3	TRBJ2-3
SASRQESNEQF	TRBV20-1	TRBJ2-1
SAPVGNQETQY	TRBV20-1	TRBJ2-5
ASSPHGTYEQY	TRBV5-5	TRBJ2-7
ASGRFNSYEQY	TRBV6-1	TRBJ2-7
SARVGDNLMNTEAF	TRBV20-1	TRBJ1-1
ASKDRRWYTEAF	TRBV6-1	TRBJ1-1
SVPGRGYNEQF	TRBV29-1	TRBJ2-1
ASRGLAGVSYEQY	TRBV5-1	TRBJ2-7
ATKRSSQETQY	TRBV15	TRBJ2-5
ASSLGEWELQETQY	TRBV11-1	TRBJ2-5
SVEGSAGPYSYEQY	TRBV29-1	TRBJ2-7
ASSTTGLNQPQH	TRBV5-6	TRBJ1-5
ASSWGLADPTDTQY	TRBV5-1	TRBJ2-3
ASSFRGAGGYEQY	TRBV5-1	TRBJ2-7
SVGDGAETQY	TRBV29-1	TRBJ2-5
ASSFGPGGTYEQY	TRBV5-1	TRBJ2-7
ASSATSVYNEQF	TRBV7-2	TRBJ2-1
ASSLWQGVSKNIQY	TRBV7-9	TRBJ2-4
ASSEASGSYEQY	TRBV5-1	TRBJ2-7
ASSLGGAIAKNIQY	TRBV5-1	TRBJ2-4
ATKIGGQPQH	TRBV19	TRBJ1-5
ASIVGGTSLEQF	TRBV7-9	TRBJ2-1
AWSFRRLAGAPTQY	TRBV30	TRBJ2-3
ASRLGSNYGYT	TRBV5-1	TRBJ1-2
SARRPGLATLANTGELF	TRBV20-1	TRBJ2-2
ASSQEIAGGYNEQF	TRBV4-2	TRBJ2-1